This TCR beta chain comes out of a study of OX40 agonist ivuxolimab in advanced cancers. CDR3 length: 13 residues. V trimming: 10 bases; J trimming: 4 bases; junction bases outside the gene matches: 8. Germline V lookup: CDR1 MDHEN, CDR2 SYDVKM. Some clones are missing from TCRdb's copy, which holds only in-frame ones; the method was immunoSEQ multiplex PCR. This table holds about 120,000 clones, roughly nine tenths found once. The material sequenced was CD4+ or CD8+ T cells sorted from blood, taken in a trial of the OX40 agonist ivuxolimab. The TCR was taken from an adult with an advanced solid tumor such as melanoma, head and neck, liver or kidney cancer. J is TRBJ2-7 and V is TRBV28, with TRBD1 identical over 9 bases. The CDR3 protein is CATRGDREYEQYF. CDR3 bases: TGTGCCACCAGGGGGGACAGGGAATACGAGCAGTACTTC.